Following are 23 T cell receptor beta chains from one sample sequenced in a study of cytomegalovirus exposure and HLA in healthy donors. The PCR employed 60 Vbeta primers together with 13 Jbeta primers. TCRdb's table, derived via immunoSEQ multiplex PCR, lists solely in-frame clones and lacks some. The sample lists tens of thousands of clones, approximately 80% occurring once. Source material: PBMCs. These receptor sequences come from a human donor in good health.

The V and J genes are TRBV25-1 and TRBJ2-7, with TRBD2 as a possible D gene (6 bases). There are 15 residues in the CDR3. V shed 2 bases and J shed 5 bases, with 16 bases lying between them. Germline CDR1 reads MGHDK; CDR2 reads SYGVNS. As DNA, the CDR3 is TGTGCCAGCAGTGAACCTAGCGTATCGGGGAACGAGCAGTACTTC. This codes for CASSEPSVSGNEQYF.

The chain employs TRBV29-1 and TRBJ2-1; a weak D match, TRBD1 (5 bases). Trimming stripped 7 bases from V and 12 bases from J, with 16 bases between. The CDR3 totals 11 residues. Germline V gives CDR1 SQVTM, CDR2 ANQGSEA. CDR3 amino acids: CSGSRAGVQFF. The CDR3 DNA reads as TGCAGCGGGAGCAGGGCAGGAGTGCAGTTCTTC.

The V call is TRBV18, the J call TRBJ1-5; TRBD1 matches at 7 bases. CDR1 is KGHSH, CDR2 LQKENI, per germline. Trimming cost V 0 bases and J 0 bases; bases outside gene matches: 5. The CDR3 length is 17 residues. DNA of the CDR3: TGTGCCAGCTCACCACCAGGTAACAGGGGTAGCAATCAGCCCCAGCATTTT. Translation gives CASSPPGNRGSNQPQHF.

This clone is labeled as medium-sized. This chain connects TRBV4-2 to TRBJ2-1, with 9 bases aligning to TRBD1. With V trimmed by 0 bases and J by 6 bases, 3 bases remained unmatched. Germline CDR1 LGHNA, CDR2 YNFKEQ. The CDR3 is 15 amino acids. CDR3 nucleotides: TGTGCCAGCAGCCAAGAGACAGGGGGTAGCAATGAGCAGTTCTTC. Residues: CASSQETGGSNEQFF.

The genes are TRBV6-1 and TRBJ2-7; possibly TRBD2 for D (6 bases). CDR1 MNHNS and CDR2 SASEGT come from the germline V gene. This CDR3 contains 15 residues. V shed 5 bases and J shed 7 bases, with 21 bases lying between them. The CDR3 reads CASSPAAGTRPEQYF. Written as DNA, the CDR3 is TGTGCCAGCAGTCCCGCGGCGGGAACTCGACCGGAGCAGTACTTC.

The chain joins TRBV7-6 to TRBJ1-2, with D perhaps TRBD1 (6 bases). V shed 5 bases and J shed 7 bases, with 23 bases lying between them. Per germline, CDR1 SGHVS and CDR2 FNYEAQ. The CDR3 extends over 16 amino acids. CDR3 amino acids: CASSPRPTGAPVGYTF. The CDR3 nucleotides read TGTGCCAGCAGCCCCCGGCCGACAGGCGCCCCAGTTGGCTACACCTTC. Full variable domain (missing parts from reference TRBV7-6 and TRBJ1-2): GAGVSQSPRYKVTKRGQDVALRCDPISGHVSLYWYRQALGQGPEFLTYFNYEAQQDKSGLPNDRFSAERPEGSISTLTIQRTEQRDSAMYRCASSPRPTGAPVGYTFGSGTRLTVV.

This clone was counted a few times. This chain links TRBV28 with TRBJ2-2; D is possibly TRBD2 (5 bases). CDR1 and CDR2 from the germline V gene are MDHEN and SYDVKM. CDR3 size: 15 residues. With 3 bases removed from V and 2 bases from J, the gap between germline ends came to 10 bases. In DNA form, the CDR3 reads TGTGCCAGCAGTTTTTATAGCGATAACACCGGGGAGCTGTTTTTT. Translation: CASSFYSDNTGELFF.

The chain recombines TRBV6-1 with TRBJ1-6; D is undetermined. Trimming stripped 11 bases from V and 2 bases from J, with 16 bases between. The germline CDR1 and CDR2 sequences are MNHNS and SASEGT. The CDR3 is 15 residues long. CDR3 protein: CAAPDRGPYNSPLHF. The CDR3 coding sequence is TGTGCCGCCCCGGACCGGGGTCCCTATAATTCACCCCTCCACTTT.

The V and J genes are TRBV19 and TRBJ1-4; no clear D gene. The CDR3 loop spans 15 amino acids. The germline V gene encodes CDR1 LNHDA and CDR2 SQIVND (reference sequence). The V gene lost 0 bases and the J gene lost 5 bases, with 10 bases spanning the gap. The DNA for the CDR3 is TGTGCCAGTAGTATAGATCTGCGCACCAATGAAAAACTGTTTTTT. The encoded protein is CASSIDLRTNEKLFF. The entire variable domain, with the rest obtained from reference TRBV19 and TRBJ1-4, is as follows: DGGITQSPKYLFRKEGQNVTLSCEQNLNHDAMYWYRQDPGQGLRLIYYSQIVNDFQKGDIAEGYSVSREKKESFPLTVTSAQKNPTAFYLCASSIDLRTNEKLFFGSGTQLSVL.

The rearrangement uses TRBV2 and TRBJ1-2, with D unclear. V was pared by 5 bases and J by 8 bases, with 15 bases between. This CDR3 comprises 13 residues. From germline, CDR1 is SNHLY and CDR2 FYNNEI. Here the CDR3 DNA reads TGTGCCAGCAGTCGAGACCCGACTGGGGGCTACACCTTC. Translation gives CASSRDPTGGYTF.

V usage is TRBV7-8 and J usage is TRBJ2-3, with a weak D call TRBD2 (6 bases). V was pared by 1 base and J by 1 base, with 12 bases between. CDR1 is SGHVS, CDR2 FQNEAQ, per germline. CDR3 length: 16 amino acids. This CDR3 is CASSLDLRGGTDTQYF. In nucleotides, the CDR3 is TGTGCCAGCAGCTTAGACTTGCGGGGTGGCACAGATACGCAGTATTTT.

This clone has a handful of counts. The chain is built from TRBV5-6 and TRBJ1-1, with D perhaps TRBD1 (5 bases). This CDR3 is 19 amino acids long. Trimming left V 1 base short and J 11 bases short, with 33 bases between. The germline CDR1 and CDR2 sequences are SGHDT and YYEEEE. The CDR3: CASSLSGQGEIRNRRGAFF. The DNA for the CDR3 is TGTGCCAGCAGCTTGTCTGGGCAGGGTGAGATTAGAAACCGCCGGGGGGCTTTCTTT.

The V gene is TRBV5-8, the J gene TRBJ1-4; 7 bases agree with TRBD1. Germline V gives CDR1 SGHTS, CDR2 YDEGEE. V lost 4 bases and J lost 7; bases outside the gene matches: 10. The CDR3 extends over 15 amino acids. DNA for the CDR3: TGTGCCAGCAGCCCCACAGGGACAGTTGGTGAAAAACTGTTTTTT. This translates into CASSPTGTVGEKLFF.

The genes are TRBV18 and TRBJ1-2; tentatively, D is TRBD1 (5 bases). This CDR3 contains 14 residues. V shed 5 bases and J shed 5 bases, with 15 bases lying between them. The germline CDR1 and CDR2 sequences are KGHSH and LQKENI. As DNA, the CDR3 is TGTGCCAGCTCAAGTCAACGACAGACATATGGCTACACCTTC. Residues: CASSSQRQTYGYTF.

Points on this clone: The junction departs from the called germline gene at one end, perhaps through a read error. This chain links TRBV7-8 with TRBJ2-7; 8 bases match TRBD2. The CDR3 has 16 residues. The germline CDR1 and CDR2 sequences are SGHVS and FQNEAQ. This chain's CDR3 is CASSLVRIGRAYEQYF. CDR3 nucleotide sequence: TGTGCCAGCAGCTTAGTTCGCATCGGGAGGGCCTATGAGCAGTACTTC.

The chain couples TRBV14 to TRBJ1-4; a possible D gene is TRBD1 (5 bases). The CDR3 contains 13 residues. CDR1 SGHDN and CDR2 FVKESK come from the germline V gene. Trimming pared 4 bases from V and 10 bases from J, leaving 13 bases between. The CDR3 sequence: CASSPPWGGKLFF. DNA of the CDR3: TGTGCCAGCAGCCCCCCCTGGGGGGGAAAACTGTTTTTT.

V and J are TRBV7-3 and TRBJ2-1; 12 positions match TRBD2. CDR1 SGHTA and CDR2 FQGTGA come from the germline V gene. CDR3 length equals 19 residues. Losses at the gene ends were 2 bases for V and 7 bases for J; bases not matched to a gene: 15. CDR3 in DNA: TGTGCCAGCAGCTTAGCGGCTAGCGGGGGGGTTGCATTGTTTAATGAGCAGTTCTTC. It translates to CASSLAASGGVALFNEQFF.

The chain combines TRBV1 with TRBJ2-7; the DNA was not used to check the table's D call, TRBD2. TRBV1 is shown as a pseudogene. This CDR3 is built from 18 residues. The CDR3 DNA reads as TGCACCAGCAGCCCGCAGTCCCACCCCGGGATCCCCCACCAGACGAAGTACTTC. This codes for CTSSPQSHPGIPHQTKYF.

The chain carries TRBV5-1 and TRBJ1-1; no reliable D call. V gave up 2 bases and J gave up 3 bases, with 8 bases separating them. The CDR3 runs 13 residues. The V gene's germline CDR1 is SGHRS and CDR2 YFSETQ. In nucleotides, the CDR3 is TGCGCCAGCAGCTTCGAGTCCTACACTGAAGCTTTCTTT. Translated: CASSFESYTEAFF.

The rearrangement links TRBV19 to TRBJ1-1; TRBD1 might be the D (6 bases). Germline V CDR1 and CDR2: LNHDA, SQIVND (reference sequence). The CDR3 contains 15 residues. Deletions cut 1 base from V and 3 bases from J, with 12 bases between. The CDR3 coding sequence is TGTGCCAGTAGTATAGGGGGGCCCGGATACACTGAAGCTTTCTTT. Translation: CASSIGGPGYTEAFF.

This clone has just a few counts. V gene TRBV7-6 combines with J gene TRBJ2-3; 12 nucleotides line up with TRBD2. V shed 2 bases and J 0 bases; nucleotides not matched to a gene: 3. In germline, CDR1 is SGHVS, CDR2 FNYEAQ. The CDR3 is 17 residues long. As DNA, the CDR3 is TGTGCCAGCAGCTTAAGTCTAGCGGGGGGGAGCACAGATACGCAGTATTTT. Translated: CASSLSLAGGSTDTQYF.

The V gene is TRBV7-3, the J gene TRBJ2-7, with a weak D call TRBD2 (6 bases). The V end lost 6 bases, the J end lost 3 bases, and 18 bases lay between the germline ends. CDR3 length: 15 amino acids. CDR1 and CDR2 (germline): SGHTA, FQGTGA. CDR3 in DNA: TGTGCCAGCAGTCTCCTCGGGGGAAAGCACTACGAGCAGTACTTC. It translates to CASSLLGGKHYEQYF.

DNA of the CDR3: TGTGCCAGCAGCTTAGTACGGGGGGCTGGAGAGACCCAGTACTTC. Residues: CASSLVRGAGETQYF. This chain joins TRBV7-6 and TRBJ2-5; D might be TRBD2 (7 bases). CDR1 SGHVS and CDR2 FNYEAQ come from the germline V gene. The CDR3 is 15 residues long. The V gene lost 1 base and the J gene lost 4 bases, with 13 bases spanning the gap.